This record looks at one T cell receptor (beta chain) sequence and its context. What it binds is not known. A much larger clone lies one base from this, so it may be a read error. The data derive from a study of T cells after yellow fever vaccination. General observations from the study: A weaker secondary response peaked on day 5, the primary on day 15. Post-booster repertoires contained most primary-vaccination clones again (96% CD4, about 90% CD8). Of the clonotypes, a small share occurred in both CD4 and CD8 compartments.

Making TCR cDNA involved 5'RACE template switching, which added UMIs and a universal primer site. TCRdb reprocessed the 5' RACE reads with MiXCR, giving one entry per CDR3 protein. This table holds 250,000 to 400,000 distinct CDR3 sequences, 4% to 5.5% found once. Germline loops: CDR1 SGHRS, CDR2 YFSETQ. The CDR3 runs 12 residues. V was trimmed by 3 bases and J by 5 bases, leaving 8 bases between them. The sequenced sample was PBMCs, obtained 15 days after the yellow fever booster vaccination. The sequence came from a man in his late teens or twenties who received the YFV17D yellow fever vaccine. The V gene is TRBV5-1, the J gene TRBJ1-1; D is undetermined. CDR3 coding DNA: TGCGCCAGCAGCTGGTCCGGGACTGAAGCTTTCTTT. Protein sequence: CASSWSGTEAFF. The complete variable domain, with remaining parts taken from reference TRBV5-1 and TRBJ1-1, reads KAGVTQTPRYLIKTRGQQVTLSCSPISGHRSVSWYQQTPGQGLQFLFEYFSETQRNKGNFPGRFSGRQFSNSRSEMNVSTLELGDSALYLCASSWSGTEAFFGQGTRLTVV.